This TCR beta chain was sequenced for a study of metastatic and nonmetastatic thyroid tumors. Study details: Blood and tumor or nodule tissue repertoires from malignant and benign thyroid patients were compared.

TCRdb re-analyzed the PCR reads through MiXCR. This table has fewer than 7,500 clones, about 29% appearing once. Patients had received no treatment of any kind before thyroid surgery. Judged by abundance, this clone is medium-sized. V lost 2 bases to trimming and J lost 0 bases; unmatched junction nucleotides: 7. The length of the CDR3 is 17 residues. The germline CDR1 and CDR2 sequences are MNHEY and SMNVEV (reference sequence). The sequenced sample was adjacent normal tissue. V gene TRBV27 combines with J gene TRBJ2-3, with 8 bases that match TRBD2. This receptor was obtained from a female donor with papillary thyroid cancer or a benign thyroid nodule (not recorded which). Some clones in this sample may be carry-over from other donors' samples. The CDR3 protein is CASSLRGGVPSTDTQYF. CDR3 coding DNA: TGTGCCAGCAGTTTACGGGGGGGGGTCCCTAGCACAGATACGCAGTATTTT.